This T cell receptor (beta chain) comes out of a study of T cells in Graves' hyperthyroidism and ophthalmopathy (dated by TCRdb to 2018 to 2020). Regarding the research as a whole: Peripheral blood samples were taken at initial diagnosis, before any treatment was given. The roughly 90 discovery patients were divided at random into training and test sets in a 7:3 ratio. After blood sampling, hyperthyroidism patients were treated with methimazole at a starting dose of 30 mg daily, and ophthalmopathy patients were treated with high-dose intravenous methylprednisolone. Thyroid tissue and blood T-cell repertoires from several Graves' hyperthyroidism patients were also compared in the study. To identify TCR V-J signatures that set the groups apart, the researchers used a discovery cohort of about a hundred patients, made up of under 45 with Graves' ophthalmopathy and 57 with stable Graves' hyperthyroidism. Whether ophthalmopathy could be predicted prospectively was tested in an independent validation cohort made up of under 20 hyperthyroidism patients plus 17 patients who later progressed to ophthalmopathy. According to the paper, TCR Vbeta CDR3 sequencing was carried out on 135 peripheral blood samples, which came from fewer than 50 ophthalmopathy, around 75 hyperthyroidism and about 17 progressor patients. General study outcomes and caveats: Sample size was not statistically predetermined, and investigators were not blinded to group allocation. A model built on a 13 V-J signature distinguished ophthalmopathy from stable hyperthyroidism, reaching 87.88% sensitivity and under 84% specificity in cross-validation and 80%/75% in testing. In validation, progression to ophthalmopathy was predicted by the model with about 70% sensitivity and roughly 76% specificity, a median of around 5.9 months before onset. Most expanded thyroid clonotypes (frequency above 0.001) were also detected in blood, suggesting blood repertoires may reflect thyroid immune responses.

This clonotype appeared many times. Its antigen has not been determined. The sample holds no much larger clone one base away, and base qualities are not on file. Hyperthyroidism patients were newly diagnosed, with disease duration under 2 months, and aged 18 to 65 years. Exclusion was applied to patients with uncontrolled infections, other autoimmune diseases, pregnancy or lactation. Diagnoses were based on clinical symptoms, serum thyroxine and TRAb, thyroid ultrasound and orbital computed tomography. For progressor patients, blood was drawn at the first diagnosis of hyperthyroidism, before any ophthalmopathy symptoms had appeared. PBMCs were separated from roughly 10 ml of fresh peripheral blood using Ficoll-Paque density gradient centrifugation. Progressor patients were initially diagnosed with Graves' hyperthyroidism and developed ophthalmopathy during follow-up. Total RNA was extracted with Trizol reagent, and quality was checked on an Agilent 2100 Bioanalyzer.

The TCR beta CDR3 regions were amplified from RNA transcripts. A first-round RT-PCR of the TCR CDR3 used the HTBI primer set with the Qiagen OneStep RT-PCR kit. A second multiplex PCR round built the libraries, followed by size selection and purification. Libraries were sequenced paired-end with 100 bp reads on an Illumina HiSeq2000. The paper's processing steps were these. SOAPnuke was used to process the raw data, removing reads that contained adapters or uncalled bases, had a mean Phred below 15, or lacked an exact match to the constant primer or identifier. High-quality paired reads were merged with COPE v1.2.5, and unique nucleotide sequences were defined as clonotypes. Clonotypes were aligned to IMGT TRBV, TRBD and TRBJ reference segments using MiTCR v1.1. The analysis was restricted to V-J combinations with a frequency above 0.0001, which together covered 99.2% of the repertoires. The TCS score was defined as F50 (clonal expansion) divided by E x V (chaos), with BLOSUM62-based TCRdist calculated between CDR3 peptides within each V-J. Welch's t-statistics and random forest reduced just over 500 V-J features to fewer than 15, which were used in a naive Bayes classifier (R e1071). TCRdb cleaned the public reads at Q25 with fastp, built clones with MiXCR and kept in-frame beta chains. CDR3 protein duplicates are merged, each entry listing the most common genes and DNA. In this record, the V and J calls reflect TCRdb's handling and not the investigators' own analysis. Counted in this sample were fewer than 400,000 distinct CDR3 sequences; about a sixth of them appeared once. Roughly a quarter of the sample rests with the top ten.

Sequenced sample: blood. The receptor was derived from a woman between 18 and 29 years old with Graves' hyperthyroidism that later progressed to Graves' ophthalmopathy.

Read as DNA, the sequence is TGTGCCAGCGGAGTAGCGGGAGGTTCCTACAATGAGCAGTTCTTC. This codes for CASGVAGGSYNEQFF. In this chain, TRBV7-2 is recombined with TRBJ2-1; 10 bases in the middle match TRBD2. Measured from the cysteine to the phenylalanine, the CDR3 is 15 residues long. The kept DNA is CDR3 alone, 45 bases in frame from the first base. CDR1 and CDR2 are read off the germline V gene as SGHTA and FQGNSA. Trimmed from V: 8 bases; trimmed from J: 1 base; junction bases lacking a gene match: 5.